These 24 T cell receptor beta chains originate from one sample sequenced in a study of blood T cell repertoires in COVID-19. Here immunoSEQ multiplex PCR was the method, and the copy in TCRdb shows in-frame clones only, minus some. The sample yields 40,000 or so clones, nearly 90% seen once. What was sequenced was peripheral blood. These receptors came from a man in his 60s with active or convalescent COVID-19.

The CDR3 protein is CASSEAGRVWEQYF. DNA of the CDR3: TGTGCCAGCAGTGAAGCCGGGAGGGTTTGGGAGCAGTACTTC. V gene TRBV2 combines with J gene TRBJ2-7; 8 nucleotides agree with TRBD2. Germline CDR1 reads SNHLY; CDR2 reads FYNNEI. CDR3 length: 14 residues. V was clipped by 0 bases and J by 7 bases; unmatched bases: 5.

A single count supports this clone. V usage is TRBV5-6 and J usage is TRBJ2-5; D is unclear. The CDR3 has 14 amino acids. Trimming removed 0 bases from V and 3 bases from J, with 9 bases in between. Germline V CDR1 and CDR2: SGHDT, YYEEEE. CDR3 sequence: CASSLDSREETQYF. The CDR3 DNA reads as TGTGCCAGCAGCTTGGATAGCCGTGAAGAGACCCAGTACTTC.

This chain links TRBV6-5 with TRBJ2-2; 8 bases align to TRBD2. The junction had 5 bases not matched to a gene; V was cut back by 6 bases and J by 2 bases. CDR1 is MNHEY and CDR2 is SVGAGI in the germline V gene. This CDR3 region has 15 residues. CDR3 sequence (DNA): TGTGCCAGCAGCAGACTAGCGACTAACACCGGGGAGCTGTTTTTT. Residues: CASSRLATNTGELFF.

The rearrangement joins TRBV6-5 to TRBJ2-7; D unclear. Per the germline V gene, CDR1 is MNHEY and CDR2 is SVGAGI. V lost 4 bases to trimming and J lost 3 bases, with 16 bases between them. The CDR3 contains 15 residues. The CDR3 region is CASSFNDRQVYEQYF. CDR3 DNA sequence: TGTGCCAGCAGTTTTAATGACCGACAAGTCTACGAGCAGTACTTC.

The chain couples TRBV4-2 to TRBJ2-2; D is undetermined. V gave up 1 base and J gave up 4 bases, with 19 bases separating them. The germline V gene has CDR1 LGHNA and CDR2 YNFKEQ. The CDR3 extends over 18 amino acids. The CDR3 spells CASSQAPEFGPGTGELFF. CDR3 in DNA: TGTGCCAGCAGCCAAGCACCCGAGTTTGGGCCAGGCACCGGGGAGCTGTTTTTT.

This clone has only a few counts. J is TRBJ1-5 and V is TRBV28, with a weak D call TRBD1 (6 bases). The germline V and J ends were trimmed by 5 bases and 0 bases, with 14 bases remaining between them. The CDR3 totals 16 residues. Germline V gene data show CDR1 as MDHEN and CDR2 as SYDVKM. CDR3 loop: CASSKQGSYSNQPQHF. The CDR3 coding sequence is TGTGCCAGCAGTAAACAGGGTTCTTATAGCAATCAGCCCCAGCATTTT.

This rearrangement joins TRBV6-4 to TRBJ2-2, with D tentatively TRBD2 (6 bases). The germline V gene has CDR1 MRHNA and CDR2 SNTAGT. The CDR3 length is 13 residues. The V end was cut by 6 bases, the J end by 1 base, with 6 bases between. CDR3 region: CASRRENTGELFF. CDR3 in DNA: TGTGCCAGCAGGCGGGAGAACACCGGGGAGCTGTTTTTT.

V gene TRBV6-6 combines with J gene TRBJ1-1; D possibly corresponds to TRBD1 (6 bases). This CDR3 region has 12 residues. Germline CDR1 reads MNHNY; CDR2 reads SVGAGI (reference sequence). Trimming pared 6 bases from V and 4 bases from J, leaving 9 bases between. The CDR3 protein is CASSQQGTEAFF. CDR3 coding DNA: TGTGCCAGCAGCCAACAGGGCACTGAAGCTTTCTTT.

The chain recombines TRBV5-1 with TRBJ2-6, with 10 bases identical to TRBD1. The germline CDR1 and CDR2 sequences are SGHRS and YFSETQ. Trimming took 6 bases from V and 3 from J; bases not matched to a gene: 9. CDR3 length: 17 residues. DNA for the CDR3: TGCGCCAGCAAGGGACAGGGGCAGGTTAATGGGGCCAACGTCCTGACTTTC. This gives the protein CASKGQGQVNGANVLTF.

This clone was recorded only once. The gene calls are TRBV6-5 and TRBJ2-5, with D possibly matching TRBD2 (6 bases). Germline-derived CDR1 and CDR2 are MNHEY and SVGAGI. CDR3 length: 13 residues. V lost 6 bases and J 1 base, leaving 9 bases between the germline ends. CDR3 DNA sequence: TGTGCCAGCAGCCGGGGACTCCAAGAGACCCAGTACTTC. Translation: CASSRGLQETQYF.

The V gene is TRBV2, the J gene TRBJ2-1; the D gene is possibly TRBD2 (6 bases). The CDR3 spans 13 residues. The V end lost 8 bases, the J end lost 7 bases, and 15 bases lay between the germline ends. CDR1 and CDR2 from the germline V gene are SNHLY and FYNNEI. CDR3 DNA sequence: TGTGCCAGCCGACTAGAAATCAAAAATGAGCAGTTCTTC. Translated: CASRLEIKNEQFF.

The CDR3 reads CASSLNRGYGYTF. The CDR3 bases are TGTGCCAGCAGCTTGAACAGGGGGTATGGCTACACCTTC. The chain recombines TRBV5-4 with TRBJ1-2; 8 nucleotides line up with TRBD1. The CDR3 length is 13 residues. Germline CDR1 and CDR2: SGHNT and YYREEE (reference sequence). Trimming took 1 base from V and 5 from J; bases not matched to a gene: 1. Variable domain in full (rest from reference TRBV5-4 and TRBJ1-2): ETGVTQSPTHLIKTRGQQVTLRCSSQSGHNTVSWYQQALGQGPQFIFQYYREEENGRGNFPPRFSGLQFPNYSSELNVNALELDDSALYLCASSLNRGYGYTFGSGTRLTVV.

This chain joins TRBV28 and TRBJ1-1, with 7 bases that match TRBD1. The CDR3 totals 14 residues. Unmatched junction bases numbered 6, after V lost 2 bases and J lost 6 bases. CDR1 is MDHEN, CDR2 SYDVKM, per germline. The CDR3 DNA reads TGTGCCAGCAGTTTACCCCACAGGGGTCCTGAAGCTTTCTTT. It is translated as CASSLPHRGPEAFF.

The chain couples TRBV3-1 (or the pseudogene TRBV3-2) to TRBJ1-1; D perhaps matches TRBD1 (5 bases). CDR1 LGHDT and CDR2 YNNKEL come from the germline V gene (reference sequence). V lost 4 bases, J lost 6 bases, and 12 bases lay in between. The CDR3 is made up of 13 amino acids. This CDR3 reads CASSLGGVPEAFF. CDR3 bases: TGTGCCAGCAGCCTGGGGGGGGTACCTGAAGCTTTCTTT.

This chain connects TRBV19 to TRBJ2-2, with D maybe TRBD1 (7 bases). CDR1 LNHDA and CDR2 SQIVND come from the germline V gene (reference sequence). This CDR3 is 15 amino acids long. Trimming took 6 bases from V and 2 from J, leaving 13 bases between them. As DNA, the CDR3 is TGTGCCAGTAGCGCCAGGGGGGTCAACACCGGGGAGCTGTTTTTT. This translates into CASSARGVNTGELFF.

The chain links TRBV5-1 to TRBJ2-3; TRBD1 is a possible D gene (6 bases). The ends were cut back, 0 bases at V and 4 bases at J, with 9 bases in the middle. CDR1 and CDR2 from the germline V gene are SGHRS and YFSETQ. The length of the CDR3 is 14 residues. The CDR3 nucleotides are TGCGCCAGCAGCTTGGTTGGGGGCTCAGATACGCAGTATTTT. Translated, it gives CASSLVGGSDTQYF.

The chain uses TRBV28 and TRBJ2-2, with D perhaps matching TRBD2 (5 bases). Trimming removed 8 bases at V and 2 bases at J, with 15 bases between. Germline loops: CDR1 MDHEN, CDR2 SYDVKM. The CDR3 spans 15 residues. The CDR3 bases are TGTGCCAGCTCTCAGCGGACTGAAAACACCGGGGAGCTGTTTTTT. Its protein is CASSQRTENTGELFF.

The chain uses TRBV18 and TRBJ1-6, with a tentative D call TRBD1 (6 bases). CDR1 is KGHSH, CDR2 LQKENI, per germline. This CDR3 has 16 residues. Between the trimmed V and J ends, which lost 6 bases and 0 bases, there was a span of 12 bases. As DNA, the CDR3 is TGTGCCAGCTCGAAAGGACAGAGCTCCTATAATTCACCCCTCCACTTT. Residues: CASSKGQSSYNSPLHF.

This chain connects TRBV5-1 to TRBJ1-3, with TRBD1 matching 7 bases. Germline loops: CDR1 SGHRS, CDR2 YFSETQ. The trim removed 0 bases at V and 4 bases at J, leaving 4 bases unmatched. CDR3 length equals 15 residues. The CDR3 nucleotides read TGCGCCAGCAGCTTGGATAGGGGGCGAGGAAACACCATATATTTT. Translated: CASSLDRGRGNTIYF.

The CDR3 DNA is TGCAGCGGGAGAACGGGTGCGAGCACCGGGGAGCTGTTTTTT. It is translated as CSGRTGASTGELFF. The rearrangement joins TRBV29-1 to TRBJ2-2; D is unresolved. The CDR3 sequence is 14 residues long. V lost 7 bases to trimming and J lost 4 bases, with 16 bases between them. The germline CDR1 and CDR2 sequences are SQVTM and ANQGSEA.

As concerns this clone: The germline gene is not matched at one end of the junction; a read error may be the cause. The chain recombines TRBV4-2 with TRBJ2-1; 16 positions agree with TRBD2. The CDR3 covers 17 residues. Germline values: CDR1 LGHNA, CDR2 YNFKEQ. DNA of the CDR3: TGTGCCAGCAGCCAAGATTCCGGGACTAGCGGGAGGGCCCCCCCGGTCTTC. This encodes CASSQDSGTSGRAPPVF.

The chain carries TRBV5-4 and TRBJ1-2; perhaps TRBD1 as D (5 bases). Germline V lookup: CDR1 SGHNT, CDR2 YYREEE (reference sequence). Trimming removed 0 bases from V and 5 bases from J, with 20 bases in between. This CDR3 contains 17 residues. This CDR3 is CASSLAIAGQGRYGYTF. The DNA of the CDR3 is TGTGCCAGCAGCTTGGCGATTGCGGGGCAGGGTCGTTATGGCTACACCTTC.

The genes are TRBV15 and TRBJ1-4; D gene ambiguous. The CDR3 runs to 15 residues. The V gene lost 8 bases and the J gene lost 4 bases, with 17 bases spanning the gap. Germline CDR1 and CDR2: LNHNV and YYDKDF (reference sequence). CDR3 DNA: TGTGCCACCCTGGGAGGAGGCTTGTTTAATGAAAAACTGTTTTTT. This translates into CATLGGGLFNEKLFF.

The chain combines TRBV30 with TRBJ2-7; maybe TRBD1 (5 bases). V shed 0 bases and J shed 6 bases, with 12 bases lying between them. The CDR3 totals 13 residues. CDR1 is GTSNPN, CDR2 SVGIG, per germline (reference sequence). The CDR3 DNA is TGTGCCTGGAGTGTCAGGGTGGAGCGCGAGCAGTACTTC. Protein sequence: CAWSVRVEREQYF.